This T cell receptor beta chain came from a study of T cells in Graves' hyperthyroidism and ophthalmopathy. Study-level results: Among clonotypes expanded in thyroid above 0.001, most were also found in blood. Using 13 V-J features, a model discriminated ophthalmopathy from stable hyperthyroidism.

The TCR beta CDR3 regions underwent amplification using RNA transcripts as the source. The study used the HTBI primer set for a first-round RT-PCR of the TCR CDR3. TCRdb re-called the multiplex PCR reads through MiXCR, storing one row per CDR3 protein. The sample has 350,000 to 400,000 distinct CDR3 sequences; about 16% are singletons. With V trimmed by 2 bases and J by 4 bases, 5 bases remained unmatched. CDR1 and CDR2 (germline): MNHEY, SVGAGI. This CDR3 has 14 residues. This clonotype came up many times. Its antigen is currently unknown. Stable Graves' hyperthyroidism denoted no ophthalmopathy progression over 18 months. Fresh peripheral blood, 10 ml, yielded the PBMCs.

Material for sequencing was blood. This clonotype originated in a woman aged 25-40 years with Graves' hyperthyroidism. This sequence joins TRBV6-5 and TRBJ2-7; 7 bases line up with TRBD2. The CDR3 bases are TGTGCCAGCAGTTACGCGGGAGCAAGGTACGAGCAGTACTTC. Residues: CASSYAGARYEQYF.